Following are 29 T cell receptor beta chains from one sample sequenced in a study of blood T cell repertoires in COVID-19. Assay used: immunoSEQ multiplex PCR; TCRdb lists only in-frame clones, some missing. The sample contains almost 250,000 clones, around nine tenths of which appear only once. Sequencing used PBMCs or T cells enriched from blood (not recorded which). Every receptor here comes from a woman in her fifties or sixties who had recovered from COVID-19.

In DNA, the CDR3 is TGTGCCAGCAGTTCCGGGGTAGGGTGGACCCAGTACTTC. Encoded protein: CASSSGVGWTQYF. The rearrangement links TRBV27 to TRBJ2-5, with D maybe TRBD2 (5 bases). Germline values: CDR1 MNHEY, CDR2 SMNVEV (reference sequence). The CDR3 length is 13 residues. With 4 bases removed from V and 7 bases from J, the gap between germline ends came to 13 bases.

J is TRBJ2-1 and V is TRBV3-1 (or the pseudogene TRBV3-2); TRBD2 matches at 7 bases. The CDR3 spans 13 residues. J was trimmed by 4 bases and V by 10 bases; bases with no gene match: 7. The germline V gene encodes CDR1 LGHDT and CDR2 YNNKEL (reference sequence). In DNA, the CDR3 is TGTGCCACGGGGGGTTTACTTTACAATGAGCAGTTCTTC. Its protein product is CATGGLLYNEQFF.

The gene calls are TRBV6-1 and TRBJ2-3; 13 bases are a match to TRBD2. Germline CDR1 is MNHNS and CDR2 is SASEGT. The CDR3 extends over 16 amino acids. The ends lost 4 bases at V and 2 bases at J; junction bases unmatched: 3. For the CDR3, the DNA is TGTGCCAGCAGTGGGGGACTAGCGGGATACACAGATACGCAGTATTTT. Translation: CASSGGLAGYTDTQYF.

The genes are TRBV27 and TRBJ1-1; tentative D call: TRBD1 (5 bases). Germline CDR1 is MNHEY and CDR2 is SMNVEV (reference sequence). The CDR3 runs 13 residues. Deletions cut 6 bases from V and 1 base from J, with 9 bases between. The CDR3 DNA reads TGTGCCAGCAGCACGACAGCGAACACTGAAGCTTTCTTT. Protein product: CASSTTANTEAFF.

The chain combines TRBV20-1 with TRBJ1-2, with TRBD1 identical over 11 bases. The junction had 4 bases not matched to a gene; V was cut back by 3 bases and J by 7 bases. The germline V gene encodes CDR1 DFQATT and CDR2 SNEGSKA (reference sequence). This CDR3 spans 13 amino acids. CDR3 region: CSASPDRGLGYTF. For the CDR3, the DNA is TGCAGTGCTAGTCCGGACAGGGGGCTTGGCTACACCTTC.

The table lists this clone with a few counts. The chain has TRBV7-9 and TRBJ1-1; 7 positions agree with TRBD1. Germline V gene sequence: CDR1 SEHNR, CDR2 FQNEAQ (reference sequence). CDR3 length: 12 residues. J lost 5 bases, V lost 6 bases, and 3 bases had no gene match. CDR3 in amino acids: CASRKQGTEAFF. CDR3 nucleotides: TGTGCCAGCAGGAAACAGGGGACTGAAGCTTTCTTT.

The V gene is TRBV5-6, the J gene TRBJ1-1; TRBD1 matches at 8 bases. This CDR3 region has 16 residues. Unmatched junction bases numbered 6, after V lost 1 base and J lost 1 base. Germline CDR1 and CDR2: SGHDT and YYEEEE. This chain's CDR3 is CASSLSGTGRNTEAFF. CDR3 sequence (DNA): TGTGCCAGCAGCTTGTCTGGGACAGGAAGGAACACTGAAGCTTTCTTT.

This chain uses TRBV14 with TRBJ1-4; D remains ambiguous. Trimming pared 0 bases from V and 3 bases from J, leaving 8 bases between. The CDR3 runs to 15 residues. Germline V CDR1 and CDR2: SGHDN, FVKESK. The CDR3 DNA is TGTGCCAGCAGCCAAGAGGGGAGGGCTAATGAAAAACTGTTTTTT. It specifies CASSQEGRANEKLFF.

The chain carries TRBV7-2 and TRBJ2-7, with D possibly matching TRBD1 (5 bases). Germline V gene sequence: CDR1 SGHTA, CDR2 FQGNSA. Between the trimmed V and J ends, which lost 4 bases and 7 bases, there was a span of 20 bases. The CDR3 covers 15 residues. This CDR3 is CASSSGFSTPGEQYF. CDR3 coding DNA: TGTGCCAGCAGCTCCGGGTTCTCAACTCCAGGGGAGCAGTACTTC.

The chain combines TRBV6-5 with TRBJ1-6; 9 positions match TRBD1. The ends lost 5 bases at V and 7 bases at J; junction bases unmatched: 3. CDR1 and CDR2 from the germline V gene are MNHEY and SVGAGI. The CDR3 loop spans 14 amino acids. The CDR3 sequence is CASSRGQGNSPLHF. For the CDR3, the DNA is TGTGCCAGCAGTCGCGGACAGGGGAATTCACCCCTCCACTTT.

This chain links TRBV4-2 with TRBJ2-1; TRBD2 matches at 12 bases. V shed 4 bases, J shed 0 bases, and the junction held 7 bases outside the gene matches. This CDR3 has 18 amino acids. From germline, CDR1 is LGHNA and CDR2 YNFKEQ. CDR3 in DNA: TGTGCCAGCAGCCTACGGACTAGCGGGGAAAGCTCCTACAATGAGCAGTTCTTC. This codes for CASSLRTSGESSYNEQFF.

The rearrangement links TRBV15 to TRBJ1-4; 7 bases fit TRBD1. Trimming at V came to 1 base and at J to 8 bases, leaving 16 bases not matched to a gene. CDR3 length: 18 residues. The germline V gene has CDR1 LNHNV and CDR2 YYDKDF (reference sequence). DNA for the CDR3: TGTGCCACCAGCAGAGTAATGGACAGGAGGGTCCTGGGCGAAAAACTGTTTTTT. Its translation: CATSRVMDRRVLGEKLFF.

The chain employs TRBV27 and TRBJ2-1; 14 nucleotides line up with TRBD2. CDR3 size: 15 residues. Germline V CDR1 and CDR2: MNHEY, SMNVEV (reference sequence). J was trimmed by 7 bases and V by 6 bases; bases with no gene match: 5. In nucleotides, the CDR3 is TGTGCCAGCAGCTCTGGGACTAGCGGGAGAAATGAGCAGTTCTTC. Protein sequence: CASSSGTSGRNEQFF.

The J gene is TRBJ2-1, the V gene TRBV5-1, with D hard to call. Trimming took off 1 base at V and 5 bases at J, with 10 bases between the two ends. Germline values: CDR1 SGHRS, CDR2 YFSETQ. The CDR3 is 14 amino acids. CDR3 residues: CASSLSAWDNEQFF. The CDR3 nucleotides are TGCGCCAGCAGCTTGAGCGCTTGGGACAATGAGCAGTTCTTC.

J is TRBJ1-1 and V is TRBV18; possibly TRBD1 for D (6 bases). In germline, CDR1 is KGHSH, CDR2 LQKENI. Deletions cut 0 bases from V and 7 bases from J, with 15 bases between. This CDR3 region has 15 residues. DNA for the CDR3: TGTGCCAGCTCACCACCGGGGTCAGGGGTCGGTGAAGCTTTCTTT. It specifies CASSPPGSGVGEAFF.

The chain joins TRBV19 to TRBJ2-2, with 9 bases that match TRBD1. CDR1 is LNHDA and CDR2 is SQIVND in the germline V gene (reference sequence). V shed 4 bases and J 5 bases; nucleotides not matched to a gene: 2. This CDR3 region has 14 residues. CDR3 nucleotide sequence: TGTGCCAGTAGTAACGGACAGGGGACCGGGGAGCTGTTTTTT. Its protein product is CASSNGQGTGELFF.

The V and J genes are TRBV30 and TRBJ2-3, with 9 bases that match TRBD2. Losses at the gene ends were 2 bases for V and 2 bases for J; bases not matched to a gene: 2. The length of the CDR3 is 14 residues. The germline V gene has CDR1 GTSNPN and CDR2 SVGIG (reference sequence). The CDR3 DNA reads TGTGCCTGGAGTACTAGCGGGCCCACAGATACGCAGTATTTT. As protein: CAWSTSGPTDTQYF.

This chain uses TRBV6-1 with TRBJ2-5, with D perhaps TRBD2 (6 bases). V lost 0 bases and J lost 0, with 8 bases in between. The CDR3 sequence is 15 residues long. Germline V lookup: CDR1 MNHNS, CDR2 SASEGT. CDR3 DNA: TGTGCCAGCAGTGAAGCCGGGACTCACCAAGAGACCCAGTACTTC. Translation gives CASSEAGTHQETQYF.

V usage is TRBV9 and J usage is TRBJ2-7; 7 nucleotides line up with TRBD2. The CDR3 extends over 13 amino acids. Looked up from germline, CDR1 is SGDLS and CDR2 is YYNGEE. The junction had 8 bases not matched to a gene; V was cut back by 4 bases and J by 7 bases. CDR3 nucleotides: TGTGCCAGCAGCAACGGACTAGTCGGGGAGCAGTACTTC. Translated, it gives CASSNGLVGEQYF.

V usage is TRBV6-5 and J usage is TRBJ2-7, with D uncertain. The V end was cut by 5 bases, the J end by 4 bases, with 12 bases between. This CDR3 is built from 13 residues. Germline CDR1 reads MNHEY; CDR2 reads SVGAGI. CDR3 in amino acids: CASSRTPEYEQYF. CDR3 nucleotide sequence: TGTGCCAGCAGTCGCACCCCAGAATACGAGCAGTACTTC.

The chain links TRBV27 to TRBJ2-3; a possible D gene is TRBD2 (5 bases). Trimming took off 8 bases at V and 4 bases at J, with 25 bases between the two ends. The CDR3 spans 17 residues. Germline V gene sequence: CDR1 MNHEY, CDR2 SMNVEV (reference sequence). CDR3 coding DNA: TGTGCCAGCGCTCCGCTTGGGATGGCGGGCCGGTCAGATACGCAGTATTTT. Its translation: CASAPLGMAGRSDTQYF.

This clone was recorded a few times. The chain couples TRBV10-3 to TRBJ1-2; TRBD1 agrees at 9 bases. Germline CDR1 reads ENHRY; CDR2 reads SYGVKD. V gave up 0 bases and J gave up 8 bases; unmatched junction bases: 7. This CDR3 has 15 amino acids. Here the CDR3 reads CAISESHRGQEGYTF. For the CDR3, the DNA is TGTGCCATCAGTGAGTCTCACAGGGGGCAGGAAGGCTACACCTTC.

This clone occurred many times. V usage is TRBV6-2 or TRBV6-3 and J usage is TRBJ1-4, with TRBD1 matching 8 bases. Germline assignment: CDR1 MNHEY and CDR2 SVGEGT. Trimming at V came to 6 bases and at J to 7 bases, leaving 7 bases not matched to a gene. The CDR3 is made up of 14 amino acids. CDR3 loop: CASSDGQGFEKLFF. CDR3 coding DNA: TGTGCCAGCAGCGACGGACAGGGCTTTGAAAAACTGTTTTTT.

The V gene is TRBV7-9, the J gene TRBJ1-4; 7 bases are a match to TRBD1. V lost 5 bases, J lost 8 bases, and 8 bases stayed unmatched. The germline V gene has CDR1 SEHNR and CDR2 FQNEAQ (reference sequence). This CDR3 is 14 amino acids long. CDR3 loop: CASSPLGRGEKLFF. The CDR3 nucleotides are TGTGCCAGCAGCCCCCTAGGCAGGGGGGAAAAACTGTTTTTT.

The chain has TRBV4-1 and TRBJ2-3, with 7 bases aligning to TRBD2. The CDR3 spans 14 residues. V trimming: 4 bases; J trimming: 8 bases; junction bases outside the gene matches: 9. Germline V gene lookup returns CDR1 MGHRA and CDR2 YSYEKL. CDR3: CASSLEGGLVTQYF. CDR3 sequence (DNA): TGCGCCAGCAGCCTGGAGGGAGGGTTAGTTACGCAGTATTTT.

This chain connects TRBV28 to TRBJ1-5; weak D call: TRBD1 (6 bases). The CDR3 loop spans 16 amino acids. Germline V gene sequence: CDR1 MDHEN, CDR2 SYDVKM. Trimming removed 6 bases at V and 6 bases at J, with 21 bases between. This CDR3 reads CASRDGARGRGQPQHF. The CDR3 DNA sequence: TGTGCCAGCAGAGACGGGGCCCGGGGCAGGGGTCAGCCCCAGCATTTT.

This clone was counted once. The chain uses TRBV19 and TRBJ1-1, with 9 bases lining up with TRBD1. With V trimmed by 7 bases and J by 5 bases, 8 bases remained unmatched. From germline, CDR1 is LNHDA and CDR2 SQIVND (reference sequence). The CDR3 runs 14 residues. CDR3 loop: CASIPGQGTTEAFF. The CDR3 DNA is TGTGCCAGTATCCCGGGACAGGGAACGACTGAAGCTTTCTTT.

Worth noting for this clone: This specimen includes other DNA sequences encoding the same CDR3. This chain links TRBV27 with TRBJ1-2, with D perhaps matching TRBD1 (5 bases). The CDR3 loop spans 12 amino acids. Germline V CDR1 and CDR2: MNHEY, SMNVEV (reference sequence). Trimming removed 5 bases at V and 5 bases at J, with 9 bases between. As DNA, the CDR3 is TGTGCCAGCAGTCAGGGAGGGTATGGCTACACCTTC. Protein sequence: CASSQGGYGYTF.

The genes are TRBV9 and TRBJ2-2, with D perhaps matching TRBD2 (7 bases). Germline CDR1 SGDLS, CDR2 YYNGEE. The CDR3 totals 16 residues. Trimming stripped 1 base from V and 1 base from J, with 11 bases between. The CDR3 is CASSVQGGGNTGELFF. Here the CDR3 DNA reads TGTGCCAGCAGCGTACAGGGAGGGGGGAACACCGGGGAGCTGTTTTTT.